This is a list of T cell receptor beta chains from one sample in a study of shared clonotypes between healthy human individuals. Libraries were prepared by immunoSEQ multiplex PCR; TCRdb keeps only in-frame clonotypes and omits some of them. The sample comprises approximately 1.1 million clones, 75% to 80% of which are singletons, and under 0.65% rests with the top ten. The sequenced sample was memory CD4+ T cells from PBMCs. The receptors were sampled from a man aged 18 to 30 in good health. Some clones in this sample may be carry-over from other donors' samples. CDR3s include the opening cysteine and the closing phenylalanine or tryptophan. A D gene is named only where the DNA matches it firmly. Only some rows state a clone size, as once, few, many or a class for expanded clones.

len | j_gene | abundance | v_gene | d_gene | CDR3nt | CDR3aa
15 | TRBJ1-2 | few | TRBV6-6 | . | TGTGCCAGCAGTCCGCCCGGGGGGGGAAACTATGGCTACACCTTC | CASSPPGGGNYGYTF
16 | TRBJ2-1 | . | TRBV7-3 | TRBD2 | TGTGCCAGCAGCCCGTGGGGGACTAGCGGGAGCGGTGAGCAGTTCTTC | CASSPWGTSGSGEQFF
16 | TRBJ2-5 | . | TRBV4-3 | . | TGCGCCAGCAGCCAAGGGGGCCTGACGAGTCAAGAGACCCAGTACTTC | CASSQGGLTSQETQYF
13 | TRBJ2-1 | once | TRBV7-9 | . | TGTGCCAGCAGCCAGGGGAAGAACAATGAGCAGTTCTTC | CASSQGKNNEQFF
13 | TRBJ1-2 | . | TRBV2 | TRBD1 | TGTGCCAGCAGCATGGGACAGGGTAATGGCTACACCTTC | CASSMGQGNGYTF
15 | TRBJ1-5 | once | TRBV19 | . | TGTGCCAGTAGTATAAAACAGCTACCCTATCAGCCCCAGCATTTT | CASSIKQLPYQPQHF
15 | TRBJ2-6 | . | TRBV5-1 | . | TGCGCCAGCAGCTTGACAAACTCTGGGGCCAACGTCCTGACTTTC | CASSLTNSGANVLTF
16 | TRBJ1-2 | . | TRBV5-1 | TRBD1 | TGCGCCAGCAGCCATCCCGGGACAGGGACTAACTATGGCTACACCTTC | CASSHPGTGTNYGYTF
13 | TRBJ2-5 | . | TRBV14 | . | TGTGCCAGCAGCCAAGTCGGGAAAGAGACCCAGTACTTC | CASSQVGKETQYF
14 | TRBJ2-3 | . | TRBV5-4 | . | TGTGCCAGCAGCCCGGAGGAGTACACAGATACGCAGTATTTT | CASSPEEYTDTQYF
15 | TRBJ2-7 | . | TRBV6-6 | TRBD1 | TGTGCCAGCAGTTACTCGGGACAGGGATTGGGAGAGCAGTACTTC | CASSYSGQGLGEQYF
15 | TRBJ2-1 | . | TRBV5-1 | . | TGCGCCAGCAGCTTCTCCGGGAGTCTCCACAATGAGCAGTTCTTC | CASSFSGSLHNEQFF
15 | TRBJ2-2 | few | TRBV6-4 | . | TGTGCCAGCAGTGACTCCGGGACAACAACCGGGGAGCTGTTTTTT | CASSDSGTTTGELFF
18 | TRBJ2-2 | few | TRBV19 | TRBD2 | TGTGCCAGTACCTCAAAGGAGGCGGGAGGCGGTGGCACCGGGGAGCTGTTTTTT | CASTSKEAGGGGTGELFF
15 | TRBJ1-5 | . | TRBV28 | . | TGTGCCAGCAGTCCCGCGGAGGGTCGGAATCAGCCCCAGCATTTT | CASSPAEGRNQPQHF
16 | TRBJ1-4 | . | TRBV5-1 | . | TGCGCCAGCAGCTTGGGACGGACAGCCCTCAATGAAAAACTGTTTTTT | CASSLGRTALNEKLFF
11 | TRBJ2-1 | . | TRBV20-1 | . | TGCAGTGCTGGGACGGGGTATGAGCAGTTCTTC | CSAGTGYEQFF
13 | TRBJ2-3 | . | TRBV7-3 | . | TGTGCCAGCAGCACGTCACAGGGAGATACGCAGTATTTT | CASSTSQGDTQYF
16 | TRBJ2-3 | . | TRBV6-6 | TRBD1 | TGTGCCAGCAGTTACTCGGGACAGGGGGGGACAGATACGCAGTATTTT | CASSYSGQGGTDTQYF
15 | TRBJ1-4 | once | TRBV5-5 | . | TGTGCCAGCAGCTTGAGTTGGGTCCTTAATGAAAAACTGTTTTTT | CASSLSWVLNEKLFF
15 | TRBJ1-3 | . | TRBV6-5 | . | TGTGCCAGCAGACCGGCTTCGAGCTCTGGAAACACCATATATTTT | CASRPASSSGNTIYF
14 | TRBJ2-1 | . | TRBV7-2 | TRBD2 | TGTGCCAGCAGCTGGGGGAGGGCCCTCGATGAGCAGTTCTTC | CASSWGRALDEQFF
16 | TRBJ2-4 | . | TRBV18 | TRBD2 | TGTGCCAGCTCACCCCCGGGGGGTTTGGCCAAAAACATTCAGTACTTC | CASSPPGGLAKNIQYF
14 | TRBJ2-4 | . | TRBV5-1 | . | TGCGCCAGCAGCTCTCAGGGAGCCAAAAACATTCAGTACTTC | CASSSQGAKNIQYF
15 | TRBJ2-7 | . | TRBV11-2 | TRBD2 | TGTGCCAGCAAGGTTAGCGGGAGTTGGAGAAACGAGCAGTACTTC | CASKVSGSWRNEQYF
18 | TRBJ2-6 | many | TRBV11-2 | TRBD1 | TGTGCCAGCAGCTTTTACAGGGGAATCCGCTCTGGGGCCAACGTCCTGACTTTC | CASSFYRGIRSGANVLTF
15 | TRBJ1-2 | few | TRBV4-2 | . | TGTGCCAGCAGCCAAAACAGGTTGGCAAACTATGGCTACACCTTC | CASSQNRLANYGYTF
15 | TRBJ2-5 | . | TRBV28 | TRBD1 | TGTGCCAGCAACTCGCTGGGACAGGGTGGGGAGACCCAGTACTTC | CASNSLGQGGETQYF
16 | TRBJ2-2 | . | TRBV18 | . | TGTGCCAGCTCACCGCCGTCGGGGGTAAACACCGGGGAGCTGTTTTTT | CASSPPSGVNTGELFF
15 | TRBJ1-1 | . | TRBV29-1 | . | TGCAGCGCCAAACAGGGATGGGGCATGAACACTGAAGCTTTCTTT | CSAKQGWGMNTEAFF
15 | TRBJ2-1 | . | TRBV5-1 | . | TGCGCCAGCAGCTTGGCCGGGGACCCTTACAATGAGCAGTTCTTC | CASSLAGDPYNEQFF
13 | TRBJ1-2 | few | TRBV19 | . | TGTGCCAGTAGTATTTTGGCTAACTATGGCTACACCTTC | CASSILANYGYTF
13 | TRBJ1-2 | . | TRBV7-2 | . | TGTGCCAGCAGCGCCGGGACCCGGGAAGGCTACACCTTC | CASSAGTREGYTF
14 | TRBJ2-7 | . | TRBV6-1 | . | TGTGCCAGCAGTGGATCCGGGACAATCTACGAGCAGTACTTC | CASSGSGTIYEQYF
12 | TRBJ2-7 | . | TRBV4-2 | . | TGTGCCAGCAGCCGCTCCCCCTACGAGCAGTACTTC | CASSRSPYEQYF
14 | TRBJ1-1 | . | TRBV5-1 | . | TGCGCCAGCAGCCCCGGGACTCTTAACACTGAAGCTTTCTTT | CASSPGTLNTEAFF
15 | TRBJ2-5 | . | TRBV6-4 | . | TGTGCCAGCAGGGACCTAGGTGCAATGAGGGAGACCCAGTACTTC | CASRDLGAMRETQYF
16 | TRBJ2-3 | few | TRBV2 | . | TGTGCCAGCAGTGCCCTGTGGGGAACGGGCACAGATACGCAGTATTTT | CASSALWGTGTDTQYF
14 | TRBJ2-5 | . | TRBV9 | . | TGTGCCAGCAGCCAGAGTAGCTCGGCAGAGACCCAGTACTTC | CASSQSSSAETQYF
18 | TRBJ2-5 | . | TRBV15 | TRBD2 | TGTGCCACCAGCAGAAAACCGCCGACTAGCGCGGGGCAAGAGACCCAGTACTTC | CATSRKPPTSAGQETQYF